The T cell receptor (beta chain) described here comes from a study of blood T cells in healthy people across ages. Next came a second PCR, run for about 6 to 11 cycles, which used a sample-barcoded 5' primer along with a J-beta primer mix. TCRdb processed the 5' RACE reads anew with MiXCR; each CDR3 protein has one entry. The table includes about 600,000 distinct CDR3 sequences, around half detected once. V lost 5 bases, J lost 3 bases, and 7 bases stayed unmatched. The CDR3 runs to 16 residues. Germline values: CDR1 MNHEY, CDR2 SVGEGT. The J gene is TRBJ2-1, the V gene TRBV6-2 or TRBV6-3; 10 nucleotides agree with TRBD2. Sequencing input: blood. The sequence was collected from a man older than 75 in good health. The chain's CDR3 is CASSRTSGKVYNEQFF. The CDR3 DNA reads TGTGCCAGCAGTAGAACTAGCGGGAAAGTCTACAATGAGCAGTTCTTC.